This is a list of T cell receptor beta chains from one sample in a study of blood T cell repertoires in COVID-19. Sequencing used immunoSEQ multiplex PCR; TCRdb keeps in-frame clones, though not all of them. The table shows 200,000 or so clones, with around 87% occurring only once. The specimen sequenced was PBMCs or T cells enriched from blood (not recorded which). These receptors were taken from a woman aged 18-35 years in a cohort exposed to, infected with or recovered from COVID-19 (not recorded which). The CDR3 runs from the conserved cysteine through the conserved F or W. The order of the fields is clone size, D gene, J gene, V gene, CDR3 DNA, CDR3 protein. D genes are given only for firm matches. Some rows have no size entry. The others give once, few or many, or a class for an expanded clone.

.,TRBD2,TRBJ2-5,TRBV27,TGTGCCAGCTCCTCTCATACTAGCGGGGGTGGAGAGACCCAGTACTTC,CASSSHTSGGGETQYF
.,.,TRBJ1-2,TRBV19,TGTGCCAGTAGTTATCAGGGTCAGCCCTATGGCTACACCTTC,CASSYQGQPYGYTF
.,.,TRBJ2-3,TRBV30,TGTGCCTGGAGTGCCCCCATGAAGCGGGCCCAATGGTATTTT,CAWSAPMKRAQWYF
.,.,TRBJ1-6,TRBV30,TGTGCCTTCCAAGCCCTTAATTCACCCCTCCACTTT,CAFQALNSPLHF
.,.,TRBJ1-1,TRBV3-1/TRBV3-2,TGTGCCAGCAGCTACACGGGGACTGAAGCTTTCTTT,CASSYTGTEAFF
.,.,TRBJ1-5,TRBV10-3,TGTGCCATCAGTGAGTTGGCAGGGTCGGGCAATCAGCCCCAGCATTTT,CAISELAGSGNQPQHF
.,.,TRBJ1-1,TRBV6-5,TGTGCCAGCAGTTCACATGGTCGTGAAGCTTTCTTT,CASSSHGREAFF
.,.,TRBJ2-5,TRBV29-1,TGCAGCCCCCTTCGGGAGACCCAGTACTTC,CSPLRETQYF
.,TRBD1,TRBJ2-4,TRBV6-5,TGTGCCAGCAGAGGACAGGGAGGAGGCATTCAGTACTTC,CASRGQGGGIQYF
.,.,TRBJ1-2,TRBV2,TGTGCCAGCTTGGCAGGGGACTATGGCTACACCTTC,CASLAGDYGYTF
.,.,TRBJ1-1,TRBV7-6,TGTGCCAGCCGCCCTTCTACTCACTTGGACGGCCAGGGAAACACTGAAGCTTTCTTT,CASRPSTHLDGQGNTEAFF
.,TRBD1,TRBJ1-5,TRBV2,TGTGCCAGCGTAAGAGAACAGGGGGAAAACAATCAGCCCCAGCATTTT,CASVREQGENNQPQHF
.,TRBD1,TRBJ1-2,TRBV5-1,TGCGCCAGCAGTCGGGACAGTGAGTATGGCTACACCTTC,CASSRDSEYGYTF
.,TRBD1,TRBJ1-2,TRBV3-1/TRBV3-2,TGTGCCAGCAGCCAACCCGTGACAGGGGGTTGCACCTTC,CASSQPVTGGCTF
.,TRBD2,TRBJ2-2,TRBV4-1,TGCGCCAGCAGCAGCCCCCGGGCCGGGAGGGCCCGAACCGGGGAGCTGTTTTTT,CASSSPRAGRARTGELFF
.,TRBD1,TRBJ1-6,TRBV15,TGTGCCACCAGCAGGGACAGGGCGAATAGTTCACCCCTCCACTTT,CATSRDRANSSPLHF
.,TRBD1,TRBJ2-3,TRBV3-1/TRBV3-2,TGTGCCAGCAGCCAAGGAGTTCCGGAGACAGGGTCGCCCAAGGCAAGAGCGCAGTATTTT,CASSQGVPETGSPKARAQYF
few,.,TRBJ2-7,TRBV18,TGTGCCAGCTCACTCGAACAGAGCTCCTACGAGCAGTACTTC,CASSLEQSSYEQYF
.,TRBD2,TRBJ2-1,TRBV7-8,TGTGCCAGCAGCTTTAGCGCCGGGACTAGCGGGATAGGCTACAGCAATGAGCAGTTCTTC,CASSFSAGTSGIGYSNEQFF
.,.,TRBJ1-5,TRBV7-9,TGTGCCAGCAGCCTCGAGACGGGTAATCAGCCCCAGCATTTT,CASSLETGNQPQHF
.,.,TRBJ1-5,TRBV2,TGTGCCAGCAGTGACAGGGTGGGAAATCAGCCCCAGCATTTT,CASSDRVGNQPQHF
.,.,TRBJ1-2,TRBV18,TGTGCCAGCTCCCCGAGCGAGGAGGGGCTAAGGAACACCTTC,CASSPSEEGLRNTF
.,TRBD1,TRBJ2-7,TRBV5-1,TGCGCCAGCAGCTCGGACAGGGCATCCTACGAGCAGTACTTC,CASSSDRASYEQYF
.,.,TRBJ1-4,TRBV19,TGTGCCAGTGGATTAACTTGGGGGCTTGAAAAACTGTTTTTT,CASGLTWGLEKLFF
.,.,TRBJ2-2,TRBV5-1,TGCGCCAGCAGGCGAAAAGGGGCCGAGAACACCGGGGAGCTGTTTTTT,CASRRKGAENTGELFF
.,.,TRBJ1-2,TRBV28,TGTGCCAGCAGCCCCGTGGGGTTGTCGGAGGGCGGCTACACCTTC,CASSPVGLSEGGYTF
once,.,TRBJ1-5,TRBV7-2,TGTGCCAGCAGCTTAGACCGTGGGGAGGATCAGCCCCAGCATTTT,CASSLDRGEDQPQHF
.,.,TRBJ1-5,TRBV11-2,TGTGCCAGCAGCTTAGGCCCAGAGGGCTCACAGCCCCAGCATTTT,CASSLGPEGSQPQHF
.,TRBD1,TRBJ1-2,TRBV2,TGTGCCAGCACCCTGACAGGGCCTAACTATGGCTACACCTTC,CASTLTGPNYGYTF
.,.,TRBJ2-3,TRBV5-8,TGTGCCAGCAGCAGGACTCCAGATACGCAGTATTTT,CASSRTPDTQYF
once,.,TRBJ1-1,TRBV11-2,TGTGCCAGCAGCTTAGATGCGGGGATTGTGCCTGAAGCTTTCTTT,CASSLDAGIVPEAFF
.,.,TRBJ1-1,TRBV5-1,TGCGCCAGCAGCCTCCTCCCAGACAGCGAAGCTTTCTTT,CASSLLPDSEAFF
once,TRBD1,TRBJ1-2,TRBV11-2,TGTGCCAGCAGCTCACAGACAGGGCTTGACGGCTACACCTTC,CASSSQTGLDGYTF
.,TRBD2,TRBJ2-6,TRBV19,TGTGCCAGTAGGCGGGGGACTGGGGCCAACGTCCTGACTTTC,CASRRGTGANVLTF
.,.,TRBJ2-2,TRBV5-1,TGCGCCAGTAATCAAGGGGTCGGAACCGGGGAGCTGTTTTTT,CASNQGVGTGELFF
.,.,TRBJ2-7,TRBV5-5,TGTGCCAGCAGTTACGACGGGCTAGCTACCTCTTCCTACGAGCAGTACTTC,CASSYDGLATSSYEQYF
.,TRBD1,TRBJ1-2,TRBV27,TGTGCCAGCAGTCTGACAGGGGACTATGGCTACACCTTC,CASSLTGDYGYTF
.,TRBD2,TRBJ2-2,TRBV5-5,TGTGCCAGCAGCCTCCTAGCGGGAGGGCCGGCCGGGGAGCTGTTTTTT,CASSLLAGGPAGELFF
.,.,TRBJ1-5,TRBV7-9,TGTGCCAGCAGCTCAAGGCTGGGGGGGCCCCAGCATTTT,CASSSRLGGPQHF
once,.,TRBJ1-2,TRBV29-1,TGCAGCGTTAACCAACTAGCTGGCTACACCTTC,CSVNQLAGYTF
.,.,TRBJ1-6,TRBV3-1/TRBV3-2,TGTGCCAGCAGCCAAGAAGCGTCACCCCTCCACTTT,CASSQEASPLHF
.,TRBD1,TRBJ1-1,TRBV24-1,TGTGCCACCAGTGGTGAATCGGCAGGGGGCTATACTGAAGCTTTCTTT,CATSGESAGGYTEAFF